The 26 T cell receptor beta chains presented below share a single source sample, sequenced in a study of blood T cell repertoires in COVID-19 (dated by TCRdb to 2020 to 2021). The library was built by means of the immunoSEQ multiplex PCR assay. This is the immuneACCESS table as TCRdb keeps it, with only in-frame sequences that have V and J called. A part of the clones is gone; compared with another copy, unresolved V genes explain less than half, and the rest is unexplained. The table for this sample lists about 230,000 clones; approximately 82% of them were counted only once. Just over 2.5% of the sample lies in the top ten. The sequenced sample consisted of peripheral blood. The receptors shown here come from a woman aged 70-85 years with active or convalescent COVID-19.

In this sample, this clone turned up once. This sequence joins TRBV6-6 and TRBJ1-3; 11 bases fit TRBD1. Germline CDR1 and CDR2: MNHNY and SVGAGI (reference sequence). J was trimmed by 0 bases and V by 5 bases; bases with no gene match: 6. The CDR3 length is 17 residues. CDR3 amino acids: CASSLGQGASSGNTIYF. For the CDR3, the DNA is TGTGCCAGCAGTCTTGGACAGGGGGCCAGCTCTGGAAACACCATATATTTT.

The chain joins TRBV29-1 to TRBJ2-5; possible D gene TRBD1, 5 bases. CDR1 and CDR2 from the germline V gene are SQVTM and ANQGSEA. Trimming stripped 6 bases from V and 5 bases from J, with 22 bases between. This CDR3 has 15 residues. The CDR3 loop is CSVGVGLRGSETQYF. CDR3 sequence (DNA): TGCAGCGTAGGGGTAGGGCTAAGGGGTTCGGAGACCCAGTACTTC.

The chain employs TRBV7-9 and TRBJ2-7; 8 positions agree with TRBD2. The CDR3 is 13 residues long. The junction had 6 bases not matched to a gene; V was cut back by 5 bases and J by 6 bases. Germline V gives CDR1 SEHNR, CDR2 FQNEAQ (reference sequence). The CDR3 coding sequence is TGTGCCAGCAGCCTCGGGACTAGGGCCGAGCAGTACTTC. As protein: CASSLGTRAEQYF.

The chain combines TRBV5-1 with TRBJ1-5; 9 bases are a match to TRBD1. Germline lookup yields CDR1 SGHRS and CDR2 YFSETQ. V lost 4 bases and J lost 7; bases outside the gene matches: 9. The length of the CDR3 is 15 residues. The CDR3: CASSPDGTGYQPQHF. The DNA for the CDR3 is TGCGCCAGCAGCCCTGACGGGACAGGGTACCAGCCCCAGCATTTT. The full variable domain, with the rest looked up from reference TRBV5-1 and TRBJ1-5, is KAGVTQTPRYLIKTRGQQVTLSCSPISGHRSVSWYQQTPGQGLQFLFEYFSETQRNKGNFPGRFSGRQFSNSRSEMNVSTLELGDSALYLCASSPDGTGYQPQHFGDGTRLSIL.

The rearrangement joins TRBV15 to TRBJ2-5; TRBD1 agrees at 8 bases. The CDR3 is 14 residues long. CDR1 is LNHNV, CDR2 YYDKDF, per germline (reference sequence). After removal of 6 bases from V and 5 bases from J, the junction contained 8 bases not matched to a gene. The CDR3 sequence: CATSSRTGIETQYF. The CDR3 DNA sequence: TGTGCCACCAGTTCTAGGACAGGGATTGAGACCCAGTACTTC.

This clone was found a few times. The chain uses TRBV5-4 and TRBJ1-1; D is ambiguous. Per germline, CDR1 SGHNT and CDR2 YYREEE (reference sequence). Trimming took off 2 bases at V and 4 bases at J, with 9 bases between the two ends. The CDR3 has 13 residues. The CDR3 sequence is CASSFEEGTEAFF. CDR3 in DNA: TGTGCCAGCAGCTTCGAAGAGGGCACTGAAGCTTTCTTT. The full variable domain, its missing parts supplied by reference TRBV5-4 and TRBJ1-1, is ETGVTQSPTHLIKTRGQQVTLRCSSQSGHNTVSWYQQALGQGPQFIFQYYREEENGRGNFPPRFSGLQFPNYSSELNVNALELDDSALYLCASSFEEGTEAFFGQGTRLTVV.

The chain uses TRBV7-2 and TRBJ2-5, with D possibly TRBD2 on 5 matching bases. Germline V gives CDR1 SGHTA, CDR2 FQGNSA. V gave up 1 base and J gave up 9 bases, with 18 bases separating them. The CDR3 length is 15 residues. The CDR3 bases are TGTGCCAGCAGCTTAGATCGTTTCCGGGGAGCGGCCCAGTACTTC. Its translation is CASSLDRFRGAAQYF.

The chain combines TRBV28 with TRBJ2-5; 7 bases match TRBD2. This CDR3 has 13 amino acids. Germline CDR1 is MDHEN and CDR2 is SYDVKM. J gave up 6 bases and V 7 bases, and 8 bases lay outside the gene matches. The CDR3 DNA follows: TGTGCCAGCATATTATCCGGGGGGAAGACCCAGTACTTC. As protein: CASILSGGKTQYF.

V usage is TRBV29-1 and J usage is TRBJ2-7; TRBD1 matches at 11 bases. The ends lost 5 bases at V and 4 bases at J; junction bases unmatched: 4. The CDR3 contains 13 residues. Germline V CDR1 and CDR2: SQVTM, ANQGSEA. CDR3 residues: CSVRGQGGYEQYF. CDR3 sequence (DNA): TGCAGCGTTAGGGGACAGGGGGGATACGAGCAGTACTTC.

V gene TRBV6-6 combines with J gene TRBJ2-3; TRBD1 matches at 11 bases. Germline trimming cut 5 bases from V and 5 bases from J; bases unmatched to any gene: 6. The germline gives CDR1 MNHNY, CDR2 SVGAGI (reference sequence). The CDR3 length is 15 residues. CDR3 DNA: TGTGCCAGCAGTCCTGGACAGGGGGCCGGAGATACGCAGTATTTT. As protein: CASSPGQGAGDTQYF.

The CDR3 coding sequence is TGCAGTGCTAGGGAAGGGGAAGGCTACACCTTC. Encoded protein: CSAREGEGYTF. The J gene is TRBJ1-2, the V gene TRBV20-1; D might be TRBD1 (5 bases). Germline V lookup: CDR1 DFQATT, CDR2 SNEGSKA (reference sequence). Trimming shortened V by 3 bases and J by 8 bases, and 10 bases separated the two germline ends. CDR3 length equals 11 residues.

The chain is built from TRBV30 and TRBJ2-3; TRBD2 matches at 9 bases. V shed 8 bases, J shed 1 base, and the junction held 4 bases outside the gene matches. The CDR3 totals 13 residues. The germline CDR1 and CDR2 sequences are GTSNPN and SVGIG (reference sequence). The CDR3 sequence: CARAGGGTDTQYF. Written as DNA, the CDR3 is TGTGCCAGAGCGGGGGGCGGCACAGATACGCAGTATTTT. The full variable domain, rest sourced from reference TRBV30 and TRBJ2-3, is SQTIHQWPATLVQPVGSPLSLECTVEGTSNPNLYWYRQAAGRGLQLLFYSVGIGQISSEVPQNLSASRPQDRQFILSSKKLLLSDSGFYLCARAGGGTDTQYFGPGTRLTVL.

The chain is built from TRBV5-5 and TRBJ1-5; D is uncertain. The length of the CDR3 is 16 residues. The germline CDR1 and CDR2 sequences are SGHKS and YYEKEE (reference sequence). Between the trimmed V and J ends, which lost 4 bases and 4 bases, there was a span of 18 bases. CDR3 residues: CASSREVPSPNQPQHF. In DNA form, the CDR3 reads TGTGCCAGCAGCCGAGAAGTCCCATCACCTAATCAGCCCCAGCATTTT.

This clone was observed once. The rearrangement uses TRBV5-6 and TRBJ1-1; D gene ambiguous. The CDR3 sequence is 15 residues long. CDR1 is SGHDT and CDR2 is YYEEEE in the germline V gene. Trimming stripped 1 base from V and 4 bases from J, with 14 bases between. DNA of the CDR3: TGTGCCAGCAGCTTGCGACACCGGGAGGGCACTGAAGCTTTCTTT. Its protein is CASSLRHREGTEAFF.

This sequence joins TRBV29-1 and TRBJ2-5; TRBD1 matches 8 bases. The ends lost 6 bases at V and 5 bases at J; junction bases unmatched: 8. There are 13 residues in the CDR3. Germline-derived CDR1 and CDR2 are SQVTM and ANQGSEA. Written as DNA, the CDR3 is TGCAGCGTGGATCAGGGGGCTGGGGAGACCCAGTACTTC. As protein: CSVDQGAGETQYF.

This clone was picked up one time. V gene TRBV5-1 combines with J gene TRBJ1-1; D call uncertain. CDR1 and CDR2 (germline): SGHRS, YFSETQ. This CDR3 region has 14 residues. The ends were cut back, 4 bases at V and 3 bases at J, with 13 bases in the middle. CDR3 sequence reads: CASSPLAGDTEAFF. The CDR3 nucleotides are TGCGCCAGCAGCCCCCTTGCCGGAGACACTGAAGCTTTCTTT.

This rearrangement joins TRBV19 to TRBJ2-7; TRBD2 agrees at 11 bases. Germline-derived CDR1 and CDR2 are LNHDA and SQIVND (reference sequence). This CDR3 has 12 residues. J was trimmed by 6 bases and V by 8 bases; bases with no gene match: 3. The CDR3 is CASGTSGREQYF. The CDR3 DNA follows: TGTGCCAGTGGGACTAGCGGCCGCGAGCAGTACTTC.

This chain joins TRBV9 and TRBJ2-6; the D gene is possibly TRBD2 (7 bases). The CDR3 has 19 residues. V was trimmed by 4 bases and J by 0 bases, leaving 20 bases between them. Germline V gene sequence: CDR1 SGDLS, CDR2 YYNGEE. CDR3 coding DNA: TGTGCCAGCAGCCTTGAGGGGGAGGGCTTAAGCTCTGGGGCCAACGTCCTGACTTTC. Its translation is CASSLEGEGLSSGANVLTF.

This chain uses TRBV7-9 with TRBJ1-5; no clear D gene. Germline CDR1 is SEHNR and CDR2 is FQNEAQ (reference sequence). V gave up 1 base and J gave up 11 bases, with 15 bases separating them. The CDR3 runs 14 residues. The CDR3 here is CASSLGNSAGTQHF. The CDR3 DNA reads TGTGCCAGCAGCTTAGGGAATTCGGCCGGGACCCAGCATTTT.

The V call is TRBV7-3, the J call TRBJ2-3; 9 positions agree with TRBD1. The CDR3 spans 15 residues. V was pared by 4 bases and J by 6 bases, with 8 bases of the junction left unmatched. Per germline, CDR1 SGHTA and CDR2 FQGTGA. The CDR3 loop is CASSSTGTGTDTQYF. CDR3 coding DNA: TGTGCCAGCAGCTCAACCGGGACAGGGACGGATACGCAGTATTTT.

The chain is built from TRBV2 and TRBJ2-3, with TRBD1 matching over 8 bases. The V segment lost 4 bases and the J segment 3 bases; nucleotides outside the gene matches: 0. The CDR3 contains 13 residues. The germline CDR1 and CDR2 sequences are SNHLY and FYNNEI. Here the CDR3 DNA reads TGTGCCAGCAGTGGACAGGGGACAGATACGCAGTATTTT. Protein: CASSGQGTDTQYF. Together with reference TRBV2 and TRBJ2-3, the CDR3 gives the full variable domain: EPEVTQTPSHQVTQMGQEVILRCVPISNHLYFYWYRQILGQKVEFLVSFYNNEISEKSEIFDDQFSVERPDGSNFTLKIRSTKLEDSAMYFCASSGQGTDTQYFGPGTRLTVL.

The chain couples TRBV7-2 to TRBJ2-2, with D unclear. With 1 base removed from V and 4 bases from J, the gap between germline ends came to 10 bases. CDR3 length equals 15 residues. CDR1 SGHTA and CDR2 FQGNSA come from the germline V gene. The CDR3 region has the DNA TGTGCCAGCAGCTTAGTCGGTGCTGGCACCGGGGAGCTGTTTTTT. Its protein product is CASSLVGAGTGELFF.

V is TRBV5-4 and J is TRBJ2-1, with D possibly being TRBD1 (6 bases). The CDR3 loop spans 16 amino acids. Germline values: CDR1 SGHNT, CDR2 YYREEE (reference sequence). The V and J ends lost 7 bases and 0 bases respectively, with 17 bases between them. The CDR3 here is CASALGAGSSYNEQFF. The DNA of the CDR3 is TGTGCCAGCGCGTTGGGGGCAGGAAGCTCCTACAATGAGCAGTTCTTC.

This chain uses TRBV10-3 with TRBJ2-1, with TRBD1 identical over 7 bases. The junction had 7 bases not matched to a gene; V was cut back by 6 bases and J by 5 bases. Germline assignment: CDR1 ENHRY and CDR2 SYGVKD. The CDR3 length is 14 residues. CDR3 coding DNA: TGTGCCATCAGCCCGGGACAGAGTAACAATGAGCAGTTCTTC. This translates into CAISPGQSNNEQFF.

The table lists this clone with a count of one. The chain employs TRBV5-1 and TRBJ2-1, with 7 bases aligning to TRBD1. This CDR3 is 14 amino acids long. J gave up 7 bases and V 6 bases, and 10 bases lay outside the gene matches. In germline, CDR1 is SGHRS, CDR2 YFSETQ. CDR3: CASTLGARGNEQFF. CDR3 DNA: TGCGCCAGCACACTAGGGGCCAGGGGGAATGAGCAGTTCTTC.

The chain couples TRBV7-9 to TRBJ1-2; 7 positions match TRBD1. Germline assignment: CDR1 SEHNR and CDR2 FQNEAQ (reference sequence). This CDR3 is built from 15 residues. V shed 0 bases and J 8 bases; nucleotides not matched to a gene: 9. The CDR3 DNA is TGTGCCAGCAGCTTAGCCGACAGGGATAACGACGGCTACACCTTC. Amino acid sequence: CASSLADRDNDGYTF.